The present entry profiles one TCR beta chain with its context. The data were taken from a study of control samples from healthy donors and cancer patients. Here immunoSEQ multiplex PCR was the method, and the copy in TCRdb shows in-frame clones only, minus some. The sample includes over 100,000 clones, around 89% of them seen just once. This TCR was sampled from a woman aged 45-60 years in good health. Sequencing was carried out using blood.

The CDR3 coding sequence is TGTGCCAGCAGTTCAGGACAGGGGTCCCACGAGCAGTACTTC. Translation gives CASSSGQGSHEQYF. This rearrangement joins TRBV7-9 to TRBJ2-7; 9 nucleotides line up with TRBD1. With V trimmed by 6 bases and J by 5 bases, 8 bases remained unmatched. Germline CDR1 SEHNR, CDR2 FQNEAQ (reference sequence). CDR3 size: 14 residues.